This TCR beta chain was identified in a study of blood T cell repertoires in COVID-19. Germline CDR1 and CDR2: SGHTA and FQGTGA. The V end was cut by 1 base, the J end by 5 bases, with 11 bases between. This CDR3 has 15 residues. Generated by immunoSEQ multiplex PCR, the TCRdb table keeps only in-frame clones and is missing some. This table has approximately 80,000 clones, 90% appearing once. The sample comprised peripheral blood. The sequence was collected from a woman in her fifties or sixties in a cohort sampled during active COVID-19. This chain uses TRBV7-3 with TRBJ2-2, with a weak D call TRBD2 (6 bases). The CDR3 region has the DNA TGTGCCAGCAGCTTAATAGGAGGGCAAACCGGGGAGCTGTTTTTT. Protein product: CASSLIGGQTGELFF. The variable domain in full, with the rest retrieved from reference TRBV7-3 and TRBJ2-2, is GAGVSQTPSNKVTEKGKYVELRCDPISGHTALYWYRQSLGQGPEFLIYFQGTGAADDSGLPNDRFFAVRPEGSVSTLKIQRTERGDSAVYLCASSLIGGQTGELFFGEGSRLTVL.